These T cell receptor beta chains were read from a single sample in a study of shared T cell receptors in the human thymus. Sequencing was performed with immunoSEQ multiplex PCR; in TCRdb, only in-frame clones are kept and a portion is missing. In the table there are some 660,000 clones, around 87% of which are singletons. These same records also appear under a second study, on human thymus T cells.

Specimen: thymocytes. All receptors come from a boy less than two years old with a congenital heart defect. Both conserved end residues are part of each CDR3.

V gene,J gene,CDR3 protein
TRBV10-3,TRBJ1-2,CAIRGLGANGYTF
TRBV5-1,TRBJ2-7,CASSGRDNPYEQYF
TRBV9,TRBJ2-3,CASAPVFVGADTQYF
TRBV7-2,TRBJ1-5,CASSPRTGNNQPQHF
TRBV5-6,TRBJ2-5,CASSLRTEEETQYF
TRBV7-2,TRBJ1-4,CASSTHRYSPPNEKLFF
TRBV2,TRBJ2-7,CASSAKDSNYEQYF
TRBV12-5,TRBJ2-2,CASGPDRDTGELFF
TRBV10-3,TRBJ1-5,CATQGTSQPQHF
TRBV5-3,TRBJ1-6,CATGQGRSPLHF
TRBV2,TRBJ2-3,CASREGPPGADTQYF
TRBV7-9,TRBJ2-5,CASSSEETQYF
TRBV27,TRBJ2-3,CASRLINSGPTDTQYF
TRBV5-1,TRBJ2-1,CASSQTPGLEGEQFF
TRBV4-3,TRBJ1-4,CASSSTGGVGTNEKLFF
TRBV28,TRBJ1-1,CASSLMLGEGTEAFF
TRBV29-1,TRBJ2-5,CSVEDRGTQYF
TRBV15,TRBJ2-2,CATSGVTGLDQEDGELFF
TRBV15,TRBJ2-7,CATSRAFKRENYEQYF
TRBV25-1,TRBJ2-7,CASSVMDRVYEQYF
TRBV4-2,TRBJ2-1,CASSQDNSGGGDEQFF
TRBV7-9,TRBJ2-1,CASSSTSGDLYNEQFF
TRBV5-8,TRBJ2-7,CASSRYQKREEPYEQYF
TRBV7-9,TRBJ2-7,CASSLGLRNPYEQYF
TRBV14,TRBJ2-7,CASSGSYEQYF
TRBV28,TRBJ2-2,CASRGRLNTGELFF
TRBV5-4,TRBJ2-3,CASSPALAGEMDTQYF
TRBV18,TRBJ2-7,CASSPWDSYEQYF
TRBV11-2,TRBJ1-2,CASSLVNRGLDLGYTF
TRBV28,TRBJ2-2,CASSLAQIYTGELFF
TRBV7-2,TRBJ1-5,CASSLAGTGDQPQHF
TRBV2,TRBJ2-7,CASTRYEQYF
TRBV27,TRBJ2-2,CASSFQNHRGNTGELFF
TRBV7-2,TRBJ2-1,CASSFLAGDEGEQFF
TRBV6-1,TRBJ1-6,CASSAGDGDSPLHF
TRBV7-9,TRBJ1-2,CASSLLHGYTF
TRBV27,TRBJ2-3,CASNPSGLTISTDTQYF
TRBV29-1,TRBJ1-4,CSVGTGTTNEKLFF
TRBV27,TRBJ2-7,CASRRTGIDYEQYF
TRBV6-1,TRBJ1-5,CASSEIGRPDNQPQHF
TRBV7-2,TRBJ2-2,CASSLVHRGNTGELFF
TRBV11-2,TRBJ2-1,CASSSTSEGSNEQFF
TRBV10-3,TRBJ2-7,CAISNNNAEYRGPPYEQYF
TRBV14,TRBJ1-5,CASSRHSNQPQHF
TRBV19,TRBJ2-7,CASSVTDKSYEQYF
TRBV12-5,TRBJ2-1,CASGFDRSVSHNEQFF
TRBV5-4,TRBJ2-3,CASSRPCPTGGGTDTQYF
TRBV7-9,TRBJ2-3,CASSLTSGGADTQYF
TRBV5-5,TRBJ1-6,CASSLDPPTEMNSPLHF
TRBV6-1,TRBJ2-1,CASSTLTGLDNEQFF
TRBV18,TRBJ2-3,CASSSRTSGEAQYF
TRBV29-1,TRBJ2-1,CSVAGQANNEQFF